Here is one TCR beta chain with its context. The data originate from a study of OX40 agonist ivuxolimab in advanced cancers. The CDR3 is made up of 16 amino acids. The trim removed 6 bases at V and 1 base at J, leaving 12 bases unmatched. Germline V gene lookup returns CDR1 SEHNR and CDR2 FQNEAQ (reference sequence). Clones were sequenced by immunoSEQ multiplex PCR, and TCRdb holds only the in-frame ones, with some missing. The sample records roughly 24,000 clones, roughly 73% being singletons. This clonotype originated in an adult with an advanced solid tumor such as melanoma, head and neck, liver or kidney cancer. This rearrangement joins TRBV7-9 to TRBJ2-7; 7 bases are a match to TRBD1. The material sequenced was CD4+ or CD8+ T cells sorted from blood, taken in a trial of the OX40 agonist ivuxolimab. The CDR3, as DNA: TGTGCCAGCAGTTCACCGCCCGGGACAGAGTCCTACGAGCAGTACTTC. Translation: CASSSPPGTESYEQYF.